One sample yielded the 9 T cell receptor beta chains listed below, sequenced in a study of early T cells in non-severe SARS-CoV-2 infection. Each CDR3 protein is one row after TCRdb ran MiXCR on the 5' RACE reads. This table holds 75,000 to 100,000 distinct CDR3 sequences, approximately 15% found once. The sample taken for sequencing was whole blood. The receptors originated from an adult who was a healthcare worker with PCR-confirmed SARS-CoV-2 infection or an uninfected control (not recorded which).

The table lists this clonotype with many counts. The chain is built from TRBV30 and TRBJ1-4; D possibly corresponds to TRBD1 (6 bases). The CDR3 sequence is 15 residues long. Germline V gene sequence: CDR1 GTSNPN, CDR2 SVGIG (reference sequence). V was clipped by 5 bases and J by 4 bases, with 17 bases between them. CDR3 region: CAWGVGAHNNEKLFF. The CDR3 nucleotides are TGTGCCTGGGGCGTGGGGGCGCATAATAATGAAAAACTGTTTTTT.

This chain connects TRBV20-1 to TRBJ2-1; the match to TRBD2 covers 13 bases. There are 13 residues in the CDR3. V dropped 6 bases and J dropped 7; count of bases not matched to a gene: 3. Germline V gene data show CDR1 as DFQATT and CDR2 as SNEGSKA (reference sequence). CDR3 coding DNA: TGCAGTGCGCGGACTAGCGGGAGAAATGAGCAGTTCTTC. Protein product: CSARTSGRNEQFF.

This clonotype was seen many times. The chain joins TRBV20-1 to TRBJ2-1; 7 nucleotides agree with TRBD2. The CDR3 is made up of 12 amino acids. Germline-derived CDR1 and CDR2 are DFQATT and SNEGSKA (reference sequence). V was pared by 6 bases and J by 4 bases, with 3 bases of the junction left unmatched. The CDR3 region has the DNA TGCAGTGCAAAACTAGCGTACAATGAGCAGTTCTTC. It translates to CSAKLAYNEQFF.

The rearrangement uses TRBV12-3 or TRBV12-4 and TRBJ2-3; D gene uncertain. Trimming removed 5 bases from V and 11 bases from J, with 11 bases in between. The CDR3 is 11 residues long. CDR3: CASSEMLVQYF. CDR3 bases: TGTGCCAGCAGTGAGATGCTAGTGCAGTATTTT.

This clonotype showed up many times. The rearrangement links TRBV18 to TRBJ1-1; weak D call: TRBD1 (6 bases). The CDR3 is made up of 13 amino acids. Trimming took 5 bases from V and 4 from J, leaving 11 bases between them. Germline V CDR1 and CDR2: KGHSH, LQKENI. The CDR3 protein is CASSEQGTTEAFF. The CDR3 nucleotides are TGTGCCAGCTCAGAACAGGGTACCACTGAAGCTTTCTTT.

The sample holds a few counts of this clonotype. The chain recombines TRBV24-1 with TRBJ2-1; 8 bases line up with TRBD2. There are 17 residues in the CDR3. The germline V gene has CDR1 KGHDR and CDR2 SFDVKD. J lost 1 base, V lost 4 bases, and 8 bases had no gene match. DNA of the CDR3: TGTGCCACCAGTGACTACGGGAGGGCCGGTTCCTACAATGAGCAGTTCTTC. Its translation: CATSDYGRAGSYNEQFF.

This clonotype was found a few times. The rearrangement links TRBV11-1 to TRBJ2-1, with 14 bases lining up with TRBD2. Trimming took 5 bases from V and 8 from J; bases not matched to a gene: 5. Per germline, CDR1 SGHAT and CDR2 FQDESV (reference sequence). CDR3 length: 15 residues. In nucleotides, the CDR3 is TGTGCCAGCAGCATCGGACTAGCGGGAGGAGATGAGCAGTTCTTC. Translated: CASSIGLAGGDEQFF.

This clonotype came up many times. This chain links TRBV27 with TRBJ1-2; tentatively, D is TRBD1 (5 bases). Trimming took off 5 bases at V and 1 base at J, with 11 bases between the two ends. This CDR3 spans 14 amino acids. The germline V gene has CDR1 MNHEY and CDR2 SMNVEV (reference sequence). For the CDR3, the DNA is TGTGCCAGCAGTCCAATGACAGTTAACTATGGCTACACCTTC. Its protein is CASSPMTVNYGYTF.

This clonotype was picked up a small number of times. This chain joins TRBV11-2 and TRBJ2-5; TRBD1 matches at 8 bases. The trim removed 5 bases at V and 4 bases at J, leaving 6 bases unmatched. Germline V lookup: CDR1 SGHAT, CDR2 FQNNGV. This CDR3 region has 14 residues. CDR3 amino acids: CASSLDRVRETQYF. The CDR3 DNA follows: TGTGCCAGCAGCCTGGACAGGGTTAGAGAGACCCAGTACTTC.